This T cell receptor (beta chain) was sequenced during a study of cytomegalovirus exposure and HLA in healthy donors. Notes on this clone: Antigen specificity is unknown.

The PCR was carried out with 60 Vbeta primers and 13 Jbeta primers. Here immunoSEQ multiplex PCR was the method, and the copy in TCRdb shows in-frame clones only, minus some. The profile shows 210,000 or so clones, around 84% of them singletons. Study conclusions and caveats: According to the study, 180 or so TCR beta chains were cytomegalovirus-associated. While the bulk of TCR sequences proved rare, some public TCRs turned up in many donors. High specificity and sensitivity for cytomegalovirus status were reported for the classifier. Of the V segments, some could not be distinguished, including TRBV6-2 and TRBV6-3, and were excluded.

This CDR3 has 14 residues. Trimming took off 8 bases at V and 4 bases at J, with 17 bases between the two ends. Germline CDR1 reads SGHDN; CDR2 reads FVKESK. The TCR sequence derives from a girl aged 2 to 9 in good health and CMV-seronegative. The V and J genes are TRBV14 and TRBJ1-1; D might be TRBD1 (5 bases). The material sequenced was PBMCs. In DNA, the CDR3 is TGTGCCAGCCGAGGCCTCGGGAGGGGCACTGAAGCTTTCTTT. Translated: CASRGLGRGTEAFF.